The 13 T cell receptor beta chains below come from one sample, sequenced in a study of T cell changes during pregnancy in multiple sclerosis. TCRdb keeps only in-frame clones here, not all; method: immunoSEQ multiplex PCR. This sample carries over 12,000 clones, 70% to 90% of them seen once, and the ten largest clones take approximately 18%. Sequenced here: CD8+ T cells from peripheral blood mononuclear cells, sampled in the first trimester of pregnancy. The receptors shown here come from a female donor with multiple sclerosis, enrolled in a pregnancy study.

The chain carries TRBV7-2 and TRBJ2-7; maybe TRBD2 (6 bases). Germline assignment: CDR1 SGHTA and CDR2 FQGNSA. Trimming removed 4 bases at V and 6 bases at J, with 19 bases between. The CDR3 contains 15 residues. This CDR3 is CASSSGGTQVSEQYF. The CDR3 DNA reads as TGTGCCAGCAGCTCAGGCGGGACTCAGGTATCCGAGCAGTACTTC.

This chain uses TRBV2 with TRBJ1-2, with 7 nucleotides matching TRBD1. The CDR3 runs 13 residues. CDR1 is SNHLY and CDR2 is FYNNEI in the germline V gene. V lost 6 bases, J lost 8 bases, and 9 bases stayed unmatched. CDR3 DNA sequence: TGTGCCAGCAGGGAACCGGGACAGACAGGCTACACCTTC. It translates to CASREPGQTGYTF.

The chain employs TRBV5-6 and TRBJ2-7, with D possibly TRBD1 on 6 matching bases. The V gene lost 4 bases and the J gene lost 3 bases, with 14 bases spanning the gap. Germline CDR1 and CDR2: SGHDT and YYEEEE. The CDR3 is 14 residues long. The CDR3 nucleotides read TGTGCCAGCAGCCCATTCCGGGACAACTACGAGCAGTACTTC. Translated, it gives CASSPFRDNYEQYF.

V usage is TRBV27 and J usage is TRBJ2-1; a weak D match, TRBD1 (6 bases). The CDR3 has 13 amino acids. The V end was cut by 3 bases, the J end by 5 bases, with 8 bases between. Germline CDR1 is MNHEY and CDR2 is SMNVEV (reference sequence). The DNA for the CDR3 is TGTGCCAGCAGTTTGGGACAAGACAATGAGCAGTTCTTC. Amino acids: CASSLGQDNEQFF.

This sequence joins TRBV5-6 and TRBJ2-1; 9 bases match TRBD1. The CDR3 contains 13 residues. The J segment lost 9 bases and the V segment lost 4 bases, leaving 5 bases of the junction unmatched. Germline lookup yields CDR1 SGHDT and CDR2 YYEEEE. The CDR3 DNA sequence: TGTGCCAGCAGCGCCGGGACAGGGTCTGAGCAGTTCTTC. It encodes CASSAGTGSEQFF.

The V call is TRBV7-8, the J call TRBJ2-5; 9 bases line up with TRBD2. CDR3 size: 16 residues. Germline CDR1 and CDR2: SGHVS and FQNEAQ. V lost 2 bases to trimming and J lost 9 bases; unmatched junction nucleotides: 13. The CDR3 reads CASSLSGRGGLRPQYF. As DNA, the CDR3 is TGTGCCAGCAGCTTAAGCGGGCGGGGGGGCCTAAGGCCCCAGTACTTC.

This chain links TRBV9 with TRBJ2-7, with D possibly TRBD1 on 5 matching bases. CDR3 length: 15 residues. In germline, CDR1 is SGDLS, CDR2 YYNGEE. Trimming pared 0 bases from V and 3 bases from J, leaving 13 bases between. DNA of the CDR3: TGTGCCAGCAGCGTAGCGGCAGGCCAGGGCTACGAGCAGTACTTC. Translated, it gives CASSVAAGQGYEQYF.

CDR3: CASSARGQQETQYF. The CDR3 nucleotides are TGTGCCAGCAGCGCCCGGGGACAGCAAGAGACCCAGTACTTC. The chain employs TRBV9 and TRBJ2-5; TRBD1 matches at 7 bases. The junction had 4 bases not matched to a gene; V was cut back by 3 bases and J by 2 bases. The germline V gene encodes CDR1 SGDLS and CDR2 YYNGEE. This CDR3 is 14 amino acids long. The whole variable domain, filled in from reference TRBV9 and TRBJ2-5, reads DSGVTQTPKHLITATGQRVTLRCSPRSGDLSVYWYQQSLDQGLQFLIQYYNGEERAKGNILERFSAQQFPDLHSELNLSSLELGDSALYFCASSARGQQETQYFGPGTRLLVL.

This clone was recorded once. J is TRBJ2-2 and V is TRBV7-3; 14 positions agree with TRBD2. Trimming at V came to 5 bases and at J to 5 bases, leaving 13 bases not matched to a gene. CDR3 length: 19 residues. CDR1 is SGHTA, CDR2 FQGTGA, per germline. Here the CDR3 DNA reads TGTGCCAGCAGCGGGACTAGCGGGGGTCCTGCCACGGGGACCGGGGAGCTGTTTTTT. Amino acid sequence: CASSGTSGGPATGTGELFF.

This clone was detected only a few times. J is TRBJ1-1 and V is TRBV6-5; D ambiguous. This CDR3 spans 14 amino acids. Per germline, CDR1 MNHEY and CDR2 SVGAGI. V was cut by 2 bases and J by 1 base, with 8 bases left in between. CDR3 protein: CASSYHTANTEAFF. CDR3 coding DNA: TGTGCCAGCAGTTACCACACCGCGAACACTGAAGCTTTCTTT.

The chain recombines TRBV2 with TRBJ2-5, with 11 bases lining up with TRBD2. The CDR3 loop spans 15 amino acids. Trimming at V came to 8 bases and at J to 3 bases, leaving 8 bases not matched to a gene. Germline CDR1 reads SNHLY; CDR2 reads FYNNEI. For the CDR3, the DNA is TGTGCCAGCGGATCAGTAGCGGGAGGGGAAGAGACCCAGTACTTC. Protein: CASGSVAGGEETQYF.

This clone showed up just a few times. CDR3 protein: CASSRDRTNTEAFF. The CDR3 nucleotides read TGTGCCAGCAGTCGCGACAGGACGAACACTGAAGCTTTCTTT. The V gene is TRBV6-5, the J gene TRBJ1-1; possible D gene TRBD1, 6 bases. The germline V gene has CDR1 MNHEY and CDR2 SVGAGI. This CDR3 comprises 14 residues. V was trimmed by 5 bases and J by 1 base, leaving 11 bases between them.

The V call is TRBV27, the J call TRBJ2-3, with 8 positions matching TRBD2. The V segment lost 2 bases and the J segment 10 bases; nucleotides outside the gene matches: 11. Germline V CDR1 and CDR2: MNHEY, SMNVEV (reference sequence). The CDR3 runs to 15 residues. The CDR3 coding sequence is TGTGCCAGCAGTTTAGCGGGAGGCCGGGGGGGGGCGCAGTATTTT. Protein: CASSLAGGRGGAQYF.